Below, 27 T cell receptor beta chains from the same sample are listed, as sequenced in a study of CD8 T cells in ankylosing spondylitis (dated by TCRdb to 2015 to 2018). The library was prepared using 5' RACE. TCRdb lists the instrument as Illumina HiSeq 2500. TCRdb took the public reads, trimmed them with fastp at Q25, ran MiXCR for clone calling and kept in-frame beta chains. Each CDR3 protein appears once, grouped with its most common genes and DNA. Recorded for this sample are roughly 230,000 distinct CDR3 sequences; 7% to 10% of them occurred a single time. The ten most abundant clones make up more than 4.5% of the sample. Material for sequencing was blood, either unsorted or a sorted T cell fraction (not recorded which). Every receptor here comes from a female donor with ankylosing spondylitis or in good health (not recorded which).

This clonotype was recorded at least ten times. J is TRBJ1-1 and V is TRBV12-3 or TRBV12-4, with D possibly TRBD1 on 5 matching bases. This CDR3 is built from 12 residues. The germline V and J ends were trimmed by 6 bases and 5 bases, with 10 bases remaining between them. CDR3 nucleotides: TGTGCCAGCAGGCAGGGAAAAACTGAAGCTTTCTTT. Translated, it gives CASRQGKTEAFF.

This clonotype was detected ten times or more. The chain has TRBV10-3 and TRBJ2-1, with D unresolved. Germline CDR1 ENHRY, CDR2 SYGVKD. CDR3 size: 13 residues. V was shortened by 6 bases and J by 7 bases, with 13 bases between the two germline ends. The CDR3 bases are TGTGCCATCAGGGCCTCAGGACCAAATGAGCAGTTCTTC. This translates into CAIRASGPNEQFF.

This clonotype was counted many times. This rearrangement joins TRBV7-2 to TRBJ1-3, with TRBD1 identical over 7 bases. The J segment lost 3 bases and the V segment lost 4 bases, leaving 6 bases of the junction unmatched. The CDR3 sequence is 15 residues long. Germline V gene sequence: CDR1 SGHTA, CDR2 FQGNSA. CDR3 sequence reads: CASSSRQGYGNTIYF. DNA of the CDR3: TGTGCCAGCAGCTCCCGACAGGGCTATGGAAACACCATATATTTT.

This sequence joins TRBV4-3 and TRBJ2-6, with no clear D. Per germline, CDR1 LGHNA and CDR2 YSLEER. V was pared by 0 bases and J by 0 bases, with 9 bases between. The CDR3 covers 17 residues. CDR3 sequence reads: CASSQDPVNSGANVLTF. In DNA form, the CDR3 reads TGCGCCAGCAGCCAAGACCCCGTAAACTCTGGGGCCAACGTCCTGACTTTC.

J is TRBJ2-5 and V is TRBV18; unclear D gene. Trimming removed 3 bases from V and 4 bases from J, with 6 bases in between. This CDR3 contains 12 residues. Germline V lookup: CDR1 KGHSH, CDR2 LQKENI. CDR3 region: CASSPMTETQYF. For the CDR3, the DNA is TGTGCCAGCTCACCGATGACAGAGACCCAGTACTTC.

This clonotype was observed many times. V and J are TRBV29-1 and TRBJ2-7; possible D gene TRBD2, 5 bases. Per the germline V gene, CDR1 is SQVTM and CDR2 is ANQGSEA. The V end lost 1 base, the J end lost 6 bases, and 13 bases lay between the germline ends. This CDR3 is built from 13 residues. CDR3 sequence reads: CSVEVPPGSEQYF. In nucleotides, the CDR3 is TGCAGCGTTGAAGTTCCACCGGGATCCGAGCAGTACTTC.

This rearrangement joins TRBV20-1 to TRBJ1-2; D is unclear. Germline V gene sequence: CDR1 DFQATT, CDR2 SNEGSKA (reference sequence). CDR3 length equals 11 residues. The CDR3 DNA reads TGCTTCTGGTGGCAGGCCCGGGGCTACACCTTC. Residues: CFWWQARGYTF.

This clonotype was recorded at least ten times. This chain joins TRBV29-1 and TRBJ2-1, with 14 nucleotides matching TRBD2. There are 16 residues in the CDR3. Germline V CDR1 and CDR2: SQVTM, ANQGSEA. Germline trimming cut 6 bases from V and 4 bases from J; bases unmatched to any gene: 8. The CDR3 here is CSVGLAGALGYNEQFF. Here the CDR3 DNA reads TGCAGCGTGGGACTAGCGGGAGCCCTAGGTTACAATGAGCAGTTCTTC.

This clonotype has at least ten counts. The J gene is TRBJ2-1, the V gene TRBV29-1; D uncertain. Germline V CDR1 and CDR2: SQVTM, ANQGSEA. This CDR3 contains 15 residues. Between the trimmed V and J ends, which lost 4 bases and 0 bases, there was a span of 13 bases. CDR3: CSVAPLKSSYNEQFF. In DNA form, the CDR3 reads TGCAGCGTTGCTCCACTCAAAAGCTCCTACAATGAGCAGTTCTTC.

Ten or more counts support this clonotype. The gene calls are TRBV5-1 and TRBJ2-1, with 11 bases that match TRBD2. The CDR3 totals 15 residues. CDR1 SGHRS and CDR2 YFSETQ come from the germline V gene. After removal of 2 bases from V and 6 bases from J, the junction contained 4 bases not matched to a gene. The CDR3 DNA sequence: TGCGCCAGCAGCTTACTAGCGGGAGAGATCAATGAGCAGTTCTTC. Protein: CASSLLAGEINEQFF.

This clonotype has more than one count but fewer than ten. V gene TRBV5-4 combines with J gene TRBJ2-3; 8 bases agree with TRBD2. This CDR3 has 15 amino acids. Germline V gene sequence: CDR1 SGHNT, CDR2 YYREEE (reference sequence). J lost 3 bases, V lost 0 bases, and 3 bases had no gene match. The CDR3 DNA reads as TGTGCCAGCAGCTTGGCGGGAGGGGAGACAGATACGCAGTATTTT. The encoded protein is CASSLAGGETDTQYF.

This clonotype was counted ten times or more. This chain joins TRBV7-3 and TRBJ2-1; TRBD1 or TRBD2 may be the D gene (5 bases each). CDR3 length equals 14 residues. V lost 4 bases and J 5 bases, leaving 12 bases between the germline ends. CDR1 is SGHTA, CDR2 FQGTGA, per germline. Here the CDR3 reads CASSSSGPNNEQFF. Written as DNA, the CDR3 is TGTGCCAGCAGCTCCTCGGGACCAAACAATGAGCAGTTCTTC.

This clonotype was counted many times. The rearrangement joins TRBV10-3 to TRBJ2-7, with 7 bases fitting TRBD1. With V trimmed by 4 bases and J by 5 bases, 11 bases remained unmatched. Looked up from germline, CDR1 is ENHRY and CDR2 is SYGVKD. The CDR3 length is 15 residues. The CDR3 protein is CAISGRTGIGDEQYF. The DNA for the CDR3 is TGTGCCATCAGTGGCCGGACAGGAATCGGGGACGAGCAGTACTTC.

The sample holds many counts of this clonotype. V is TRBV6-1 and J is TRBJ1-1; the D gene is possibly TRBD1 (5 bases). Between the trimmed V and J ends, which lost 7 bases and 7 bases, there was a span of 16 bases. The CDR3 totals 13 residues. The germline gives CDR1 MNHNS, CDR2 SASEGT. CDR3 coding DNA: TGTGCCAGCACGAGGGGCATGCTGAGTGAAGCTTTCTTT. It is translated as CASTRGMLSEAFF.

The sample holds many counts of this clonotype. V usage is TRBV6-5 and J usage is TRBJ1-2, with TRBD1 as a possible D gene (5 bases). Trimming removed 2 bases at V and 4 bases at J, with 11 bases between. Germline V gene sequence: CDR1 MNHEY, CDR2 SVGAGI. The CDR3 runs 14 residues. The CDR3 DNA follows: TGTGCCAGCAGTTACGTGGGGGGGACCTATGGCTACACCTTC. Its translation is CASSYVGGTYGYTF.

This clonotype has more than one count but fewer than ten. At one of its ends the junction is not consistent with the germline gene, which may arise from a read error. This sequence joins TRBV7-7 and TRBJ2-1, with D perhaps TRBD1 or TRBD2 (6 bases each). The germline gives CDR1 SSHAT, CDR2 FNYEAQ (reference sequence). The CDR3 sequence is 13 residues long. The CDR3 DNA is TGTGCTAGCAGCCCTGAGGGGGGCGGTGAGCAGTTCTTC. It translates to CASSPEGGGEQFF.

This clonotype was observed at least ten times. The V gene is TRBV12-3 or TRBV12-4, the J gene TRBJ1-5, with 10 bases lining up with TRBD1. The length of the CDR3 is 14 residues. With V trimmed by 6 bases and J by 3 bases, 2 bases remained unmatched. The CDR3 sequence: CASSGTGANQPQHF. CDR3 nucleotides: TGTGCCAGCAGCGGGACAGGGGCCAATCAGCCCCAGCATTTT.

This clonotype was seen a single time. At one end, the junction sequence differs from germline, possibly due to a read error. This chain connects TRBV20-1 to TRBJ2-5, with 12 nucleotides matching TRBD2. The CDR3 consists of 17 residues. Germline V gives CDR1 DFQATT, CDR2 SNEGSKA (reference sequence). The DNA of the CDR3 is TGCAGTGCTAGGCCCTTGAGGACTAGCGGGAATAAGGAGATCCAGTACTTC. Protein: CSARPLRTSGNKEIQYF.

The chain has TRBV5-5 and TRBJ1-4; no reliable D call. This CDR3 is 15 amino acids long. The germline gives CDR1 SGHKS, CDR2 YYEKEE (reference sequence). Trimming took 0 bases from V and 1 from J, leaving 7 bases between them. The CDR3 is CASSLEARTNEKLFF. CDR3 DNA: TGTGCCAGCAGCTTGGAGGCTAGAACTAATGAAAAACTGTTTTTT.

There are many counts of this clonotype. The chain joins TRBV7-8 to TRBJ2-1; tentative D call: TRBD2 (6 bases). The V end was cut by 10 bases, the J end by 3 bases, with 13 bases between. Germline V CDR1 and CDR2: SGHVS, FQNEAQ. The CDR3 is made up of 13 amino acids. CDR3: CAIQRAGYNEQFF. The CDR3 DNA is TGTGCCATTCAGCGGGCCGGCTACAATGAGCAGTTCTTC.

This clonotype appeared many times. The chain recombines TRBV5-1 with TRBJ1-2; D ambiguous. This CDR3 has 12 residues. The germline V and J ends were trimmed by 4 bases and 5 bases, with 9 bases remaining between them. The V gene's germline CDR1 is SGHRS and CDR2 YFSETQ. The CDR3: CASSPESYGYTF. CDR3 DNA sequence: TGCGCCAGCAGCCCCGAGTCTTATGGCTACACCTTC. The full variable domain, with the rest looked up from reference TRBV5-1 and TRBJ1-2, is KAGVTQTPRYLIKTRGQQVTLSCSPISGHRSVSWYQQTPGQGLQFLFEYFSETQRNKGNFPGRFSGRQFSNSRSEMNVSTLELGDSALYLCASSPESYGYTFGSGTRLTVV.

In its sample, this clonotype was seen many times. This chain connects TRBV7-9 to TRBJ2-3, with 9 bases identical to TRBD2. The J segment lost 2 bases and the V segment lost 4 bases, leaving 4 bases of the junction unmatched. This CDR3 comprises 15 residues. Germline V CDR1 and CDR2: SEHNR, FQNEAQ (reference sequence). The CDR3 region has the DNA TGTGCCAGCAGCTCCTTAGCGGGAGCCACAGATACGCAGTATTTT. Protein sequence: CASSSLAGATDTQYF.

Comment on this clonotype: With a much larger clone just one base away, this may be a read error. This chain uses TRBV27 with TRBJ1-1, with 8 bases aligning to TRBD1. The CDR3 is 15 residues long. Germline V gene lookup returns CDR1 MNHEY and CDR2 SMNVEV (reference sequence). This chain's CDR3 is CASSYGTGWNTAAFF. In DNA, the CDR3 is TGTGCCAGCAGTTACGGGACAGGCTGGAACACTGCAGCTTTCTTT.

This clonotype showed up many times. The V call is TRBV6-2 or TRBV6-3, the J call TRBJ2-3; no clear D. V lost 2 bases to trimming and J lost 4 bases, with 10 bases between them. Germline loops: CDR1 MNHEY, CDR2 SVGEGT. CDR3 size: 14 residues. The CDR3 reads CASSYPTGPDTQYF. The DNA for the CDR3 is TGTGCCAGCAGTTACCCTACGGGCCCAGATACGCAGTATTTT.

This clonotype appeared a few times. The chain joins TRBV30 to TRBJ2-3; D possibly corresponds to TRBD2 (6 bases). CDR3 length: 14 amino acids. V was pared by 4 bases and J by 5 bases, with 16 bases between. Germline V CDR1 and CDR2: GTSNPN, SVGIG (reference sequence). CDR3 sequence reads: CAWNSRLVGDTQYF. CDR3 DNA: TGTGCCTGGAACTCCCGACTAGTCGGAGATACGCAGTATTTT.

This clonotype has ten or more counts. The V and J genes are TRBV20-1 and TRBJ2-3, with 12 bases that match TRBD2. The CDR3 has 14 amino acids. Germline lookup yields CDR1 DFQATT and CDR2 SNEGSKA (reference sequence). The V segment lost 5 bases and the J segment 6 bases; nucleotides outside the gene matches: 6. DNA of the CDR3: TGCAGTGCTCTGACTAGCGGGAGAGGGGATACGCAGTATTTT. Protein: CSALTSGRGDTQYF.

This CDR3 reads CASSGTSGNLYTQYF. DNA for the CDR3: TGTGCCAGCAGCGGAACTAGCGGGAACCTATATACGCAGTATTTT. The V call is TRBV7-2, the J call TRBJ2-3, with 10 bases fitting TRBD2. This CDR3 is built from 15 residues. The trim removed 5 bases at V and 7 bases at J, leaving 9 bases unmatched. Germline lookup yields CDR1 SGHTA and CDR2 FQGNSA.